This T cell receptor (beta chain) is from a study of regulatory T cells in long-lasting Graves disease. As for time point: newly diagnosed GD, antithyroid drugs for less than 3 months. Making the TCR library involved RNA that had been extracted from PBMCs. Researchers made TCR beta libraries by using iRepertoire HTBI primers and running Arm-PCR on CDR3 regions. Using its own MiXCR run on the multiplex PCR reads, TCRdb lists one record per CDR3 protein. The repertoire holds roughly 220,000 distinct CDR3 sequences, with 15% to 20% as singletons. The V and J ends lost 4 bases and 5 bases, in that order; junction bases with no gene match: 9. CDR1 MGHRA and CDR2 YSYEKL come from the germline V gene. The CDR3 is 17 amino acids. At least ten counts were recorded for this clonotype. Its antigen is unknown. General observations from the study: Repertoires from persistent disease leaned toward TRBV28, TRBJ1-2 and TRBJ2-5.

This sample comprised peripheral blood mononuclear cells (PBMCs), obtained at new diagnosis, from a patient treated with antithyroid drugs. This TCR derives from a female donor with Graves disease. V usage is TRBV4-1 and J usage is TRBJ2-3, with 13 bases identical to TRBD2. CDR3 nucleotide sequence: TGCGCCAGCAGCCGGGTACTAGCGGGAGGGTTCGGAGATACGCAGTATTTT. Translated, it gives CASSRVLAGGFGDTQYF.